This is a list of T cell receptor beta chains from one sample in a study of cytomegalovirus exposure and HLA in healthy donors. Only in-frame clones appear in the TCRdb table, and some are missing; sequencing was by immunoSEQ multiplex PCR. The data hold more than 90,000 clones, with roughly three quarters observed a single time. The sequencing sample was made of PBMCs. The origin of the receptors is a woman aged 18 to 35 in good health and CMV-seropositive. CDR3s include the opening cysteine and the closing phenylalanine or tryptophan. Each record gives: V gene, clone size, CDR3 protein. A clone size is listed for some rows: how often the clone was seen (once, few, many), or a class if it is expanded.

TRBV2	few	CASSEAPEHLDYGYTF
TRBV5-1	-	CASSLTGREEKLFF
TRBV4-1	-	CASSHPGRDRTDTQYF
TRBV5-6	-	CASSPTPRDFNEKLFF
TRBV15	once	CATSRDRSLAGGNIQYF
TRBV15	-	CATKFSGSSYEQYF
TRBV7-7	-	CASSPGTGGPETQYF
TRBV5-1	-	CASSPRSSRDRVADTQYF
TRBV4-1	-	CASSQLPPPFSSYEQYF
TRBV28	-	CASREHRPTSYEQYF
TRBV5-1	once	CASSASADEKLFF
TRBV5-1	-	CASSLGDSYQETQYF
TRBV28	-	CASSLGRGNQPQHF
TRBV28	-	CASSLPGVAGEQFF
TRBV28	-	CASSGGQDTEAFF
TRBV28	-	CASSPGLAQTYEQYF
TRBV19	-	CASSSSQGGYGYTF
TRBV5-1	once	CASSPGQITDTQYF
TRBV7-9	-	CASSENRVRATNEKLFF
TRBV19	-	CASSQADATNEKLFF
TRBV5-4	-	CASRPGGAENYGYTF
TRBV29-1	-	CSVETTYDYGYTF
TRBV10-3	once	CATGKAGGNEQFF
TRBV5-4	-	CASSLGQGVSDEQYF
TRBV7-9	-	CASSLMGDGSNQPQHF
TRBV14	-	CASSRTSGRRSSTDTQYF
TRBV19	-	CASSIQGNTEAFF
TRBV6-6	few	CASSYSTIQGNQPQHF
TRBV9	-	CASSVSWEGETQYF
TRBV5-1	few	CASSLGLGGYTEAFF
TRBV7-9	-	CASSLIGTSGPGELFF
TRBV28	-	CASTPGRWGEFSHEQYF
TRBV7-9	-	CASSFGQVSFNQPQHF
TRBV2	-	CASRMDRLNTEASF
TRBV5-1	-	CASSWGTVYEQYF
TRBV5-6	-	CASSSLTGLKNIQYF
TRBV7-8	-	CASSFGTYYEQYF